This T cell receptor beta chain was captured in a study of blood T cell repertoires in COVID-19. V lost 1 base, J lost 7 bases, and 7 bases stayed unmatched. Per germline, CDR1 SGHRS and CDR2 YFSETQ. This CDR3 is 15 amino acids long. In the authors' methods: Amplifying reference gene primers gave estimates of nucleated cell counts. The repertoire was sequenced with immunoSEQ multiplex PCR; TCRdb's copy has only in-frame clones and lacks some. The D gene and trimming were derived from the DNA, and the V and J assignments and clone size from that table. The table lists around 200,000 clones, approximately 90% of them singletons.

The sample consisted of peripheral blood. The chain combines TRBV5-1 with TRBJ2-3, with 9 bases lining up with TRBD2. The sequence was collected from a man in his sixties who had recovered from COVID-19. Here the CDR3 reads CASSLWGTSTNTQYF. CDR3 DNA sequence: TGCGCCAGCAGCTTGTGGGGGACTAGCACGAATACGCAGTATTTT.